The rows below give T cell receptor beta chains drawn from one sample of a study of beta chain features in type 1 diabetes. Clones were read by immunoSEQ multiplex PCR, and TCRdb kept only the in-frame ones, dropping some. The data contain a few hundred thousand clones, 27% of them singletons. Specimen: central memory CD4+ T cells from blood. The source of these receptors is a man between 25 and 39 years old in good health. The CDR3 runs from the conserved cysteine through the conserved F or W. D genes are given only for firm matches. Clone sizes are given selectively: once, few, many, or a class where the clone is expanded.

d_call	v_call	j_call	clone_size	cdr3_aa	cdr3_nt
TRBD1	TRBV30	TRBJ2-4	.	CAWSARGPGNIQYF	TGTGCCTGGAGTGCTAGGGGGCCGGGAAACATTCAGTACTTC
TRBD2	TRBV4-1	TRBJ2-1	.	CASSQFSGGANEQFF	TGCGCCAGCAGCCAATTTAGCGGGGGGGCCAATGAGCAGTTCTTC
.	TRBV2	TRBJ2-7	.	CASRNDRNPSYEQYF	TGTGCCAGCAGAAATGACCGAAACCCCTCCTACGAGCAGTACTTC
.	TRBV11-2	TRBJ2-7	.	CASSLALESYEQYF	TGTGCCAGCAGCTTAGCCCTAGAGTCCTACGAGCAGTACTTC
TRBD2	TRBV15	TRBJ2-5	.	CATSAREGRETQYF	TGTGCCACCAGCGCGCGGGAGGGCAGAGAGACCCAGTACTTC
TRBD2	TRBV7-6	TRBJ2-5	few	CASSLAASGGGETQYF	TGTGCCAGCAGCTTAGCGGCTAGCGGGGGAGGAGAGACCCAGTACTTC
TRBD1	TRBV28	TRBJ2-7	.	CASSLTRGFNEQYF	TGTGCCAGCAGTTTAACCAGGGGGTTCAACGAGCAGTACTTC
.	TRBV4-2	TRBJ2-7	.	CASSQAGHDSYEQYF	TGTGCCAGCAGCCAAGCAGGGCATGACTCCTACGAGCAGTACTTC
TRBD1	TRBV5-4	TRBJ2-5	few	CASRRDWQGAEETQYF	TGTGCCAGCAGGCGGGATTGGCAGGGGGCCGAGGAGACCCAGTACTTC
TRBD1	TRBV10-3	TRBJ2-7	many	CAITQGDEQYF	TGTGCCATCACTCAGGGGGACGAGCAGTACTTC
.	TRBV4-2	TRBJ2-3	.	CASSQGKTSTDTQYF	TGTGCCAGCAGCCAGGGTAAAACTAGCACAGATACGCAGTATTTT
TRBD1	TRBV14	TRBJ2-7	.	CASSQNIQSRGLVYF	TGTGCCAGCAGCCAAAACATTCAATCCAGGGGGCTGGTTTACTTC
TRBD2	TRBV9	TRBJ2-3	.	CASSQGLDIFTDTQYF	TGTGCCAGCAGCCAGGGACTAGATATCTTCACAGATACGCAGTATTTT
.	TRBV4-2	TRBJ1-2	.	CASSQDLEVNYGYTF	TGTGCCAGCAGCCAAGATCTCGAGGTCAACTATGGCTACACCTTC
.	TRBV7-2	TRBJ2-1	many	CASSLARASRVRNEQFF	TGTGCCAGCAGCTTAGCGCGGGCTAGCAGGGTTCGGAATGAGCAGTTCTTC
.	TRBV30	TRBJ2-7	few	CAWNLRGEQYF	TGTGCCTGGAACCTTAGAGGAGAGCAGTACTTC
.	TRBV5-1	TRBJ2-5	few	CASRLGGVQETQYF	TGCGCCAGCCGTTTGGGCGGGGTCCAAGAGACCCAGTACTTC
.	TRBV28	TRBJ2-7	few	CASSLRRNGAHEQYF	TGTGCCAGCAGTTTAAGGCGCAATGGTGCCCACGAGCAGTACTTC
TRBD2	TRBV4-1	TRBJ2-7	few	CASSHQLLAGGSEQYF	TGCGCCAGCAGCCATCAGTTACTAGCGGGAGGCTCCGAGCAGTACTTC
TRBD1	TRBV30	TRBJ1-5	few	CAWSEQGSNQPQHF	TGTGCCTGGAGTGAACAGGGGAGCAATCAGCCCCAGCATTTT
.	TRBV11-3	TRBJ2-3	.	CASSLGPLVASGTDTQYF	TGTGCCAGCAGCTTAGGCCCCCTCGTGGCGTCCGGCACAGATACGCAGTATTTT
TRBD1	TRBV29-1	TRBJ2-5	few	CSVEPGQGWETQYF	TGCAGCGTTGAACCGGGACAGGGGTGGGAGACCCAGTACTTC
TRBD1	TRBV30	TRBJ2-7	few	CAWNRGLSYEQYF	TGTGCCTGGAACAGGGGTTTAAGTTACGAGCAGTACTTC
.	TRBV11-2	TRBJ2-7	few	CASSLDRTVYEQYF	TGTGCCAGCAGCTTAGATCGCACAGTCTACGAGCAGTACTTC
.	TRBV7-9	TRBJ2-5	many	CASSLEVAGTQYF	TGTGCCAGCAGCCTAGAGGTGGCGGGGACCCAGTACTTC
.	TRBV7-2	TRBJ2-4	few	CASSPRQAMGNIQYF	TGTGCCAGCAGCCCTCGTCAGGCCATGGGTAACATTCAGTACTTC
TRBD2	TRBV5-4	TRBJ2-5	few	CASSWRGGLETQYF	TGTGCCAGCAGCTGGCGGGGGGGCCTAGAGACCCAGTACTTC
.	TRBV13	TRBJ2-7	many	CASSLGDEQYF	TGTGCCAGCAGCTTAGGTGACGAGCAGTACTTC
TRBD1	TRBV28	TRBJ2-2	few	CASRRQGDTGELFF	TGTGCCAGCAGGCGACAGGGAGACACCGGGGAGCTGTTTTTT
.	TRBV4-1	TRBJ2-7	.	CASSLSITGARYEQYF	TGCGCCAGCAGCCTGAGTATAACCGGGGCGCGGTACGAGCAGTACTTC
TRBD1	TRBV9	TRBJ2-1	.	CASSSGQGRYNEQFF	TGTGCCAGCAGCTCCGGACAGGGAAGGTACAATGAGCAGTTCTTC
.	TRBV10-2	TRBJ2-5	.	CASSEYLRETQYF	TGCGCCAGCAGTGAGTACCTACGGGAGACCCAGTACTTC
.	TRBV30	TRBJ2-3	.	CAWSATGDTQYF	TGTGCCTGGAGTGCAACAGGGGATACGCAGTATTTT
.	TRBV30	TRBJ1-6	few	CAWSGSAKRVNSPLHF	TGTGCCTGGAGTGGATCAGCCAAGAGAGTTAATTCACCCCTCCACTTT
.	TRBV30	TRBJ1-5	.	CAWQRGANQPQHF	TGTGCCTGGCAAAGGGGGGCAAATCAGCCCCAGCATTTT
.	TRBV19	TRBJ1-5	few	CASRMTGVSQPQHF	TGTGCCAGTAGAATGACAGGTGTATCTCAGCCCCAGCATTTT
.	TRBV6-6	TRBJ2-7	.	CASSYGGSEQYF	TGTGCCAGCAGTTACGGCGGTTCCGAGCAGTACTTC
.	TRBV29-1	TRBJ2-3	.	CSVEIQGRGTDTQYF	TGCAGCGTTGAGATCCAGGGGAGAGGCACAGATACGCAGTATTTT
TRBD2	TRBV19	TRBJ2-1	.	CASSIVGLAGAEQFF	TGTGCCAGTAGTATAGTAGGACTAGCGGGAGCTGAGCAGTTCTTC
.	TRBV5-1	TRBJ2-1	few	CASSLDGSSYNEQFF	TGCGCCAGCAGCTTGGATGGCAGCTCCTACAATGAGCAGTTCTTC
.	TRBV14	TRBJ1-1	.	CASSQGRRTEAFF	TGTGCCAGCAGCCAAGGCAGGAGGACTGAAGCTTTCTTT
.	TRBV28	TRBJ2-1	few	CASSAWRSYNEQFF	TGTGCCAGCAGCGCCTGGAGGTCCTACAATGAGCAGTTCTTC
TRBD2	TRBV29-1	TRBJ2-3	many	CSVGSGTSTDTQYF	TGCAGCGTCGGTAGCGGGACTAGCACAGATACGCAGTATTTT
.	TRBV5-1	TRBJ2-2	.	CASSLAEGRTGELFF	TGCGCCAGCAGCTTGGCGGAGGGGCGCACCGGGGAGCTGTTTTTT
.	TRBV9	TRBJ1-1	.	CASSGKGFMNTEAFF	TGTGCCAGCAGCGGTAAAGGTTTTATGAACACTGAAGCTTTCTTT
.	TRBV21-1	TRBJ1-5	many	CASSMGKGHNQPQHF	TGTGCCAGCAGCATGGGGAAGGGACACAATCAGCCCCAGCATTTT
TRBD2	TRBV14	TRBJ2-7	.	CASSRGLSGISYEQYF	TGTGCCAGCAGCCGAGGACTAAGCGGGATCTCCTACGAGCAGTACTTC
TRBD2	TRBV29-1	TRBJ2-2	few	CSARTSGSAISGELFF	TGCAGCGCCCGGACTAGCGGGAGTGCCATTAGCGGGGAGCTGTTTTTT
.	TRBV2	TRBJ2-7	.	CASSGTWTGSEQYF	TGTGCCAGCAGTGGCACCTGGACCGGGTCCGAGCAGTACTTC
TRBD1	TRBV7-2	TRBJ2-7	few	CASSLGQLYEQYF	TGTGCCAGCAGCTTGGGACAGCTCTACGAGCAGTACTTC
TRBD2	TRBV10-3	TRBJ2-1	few	CAISESMSGSSYNEQFF	TGTGCCATCAGTGAGTCTATGAGCGGGAGCTCCTACAATGAGCAGTTCTTC
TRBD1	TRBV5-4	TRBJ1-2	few	CASSSEGQGALGYTF	TGTGCCAGCAGCTCCGAAGGACAGGGGGCACTCGGCTACACCTTC
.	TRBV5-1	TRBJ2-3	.	CASSQTVMTDTQYF	TGCGCCAGCAGCCAGACAGTAATGACAGATACGCAGTATTTT